Below are 8 T cell receptor beta chains sequenced from a single sample in a study of OX40 agonist ivuxolimab in advanced cancers. This table comes from immunoSEQ multiplex PCR, and its TCRdb copy is limited to in-frame clones, with some not included. Of about 62,000 clones listed, roughly 90% are singletons. Sequences were derived from CD4+ or CD8+ T cells sorted from blood, sampled in a trial of the OX40 agonist ivuxolimab. These receptors were taken from an adult with an advanced solid tumor such as melanoma, head and neck, liver or kidney cancer.

Comment on this clone: Other DNA sequences within the sample encode an identical CDR3. The rearrangement joins TRBV6-5 to TRBJ2-1; D is unresolved. CDR1 MNHEY and CDR2 SVGAGI come from the germline V gene. The CDR3 length is 11 residues. Between the trimmed V and J ends, which lost 6 bases and 7 bases, there was a span of 7 bases. The CDR3, as DNA: TGTGCCAGCAGCCGCTTAAATGAGCAGTTCTTC. This sequence encodes CASSRLNEQFF.

The V gene is TRBV6-5, the J gene TRBJ2-7; 8 positions match TRBD1. Germline CDR1 reads MNHEY; CDR2 reads SVGAGI. Trimming took 2 bases from V and 5 from J; bases not matched to a gene: 11. The CDR3 runs to 16 residues. The CDR3 here is CASSYDTQGAKNEQYF. CDR3 sequence (DNA): TGTGCCAGCAGTTACGATACCCAGGGGGCGAAAAACGAGCAGTACTTC.

The gene calls are TRBV18 and TRBJ2-1; D not certain. Germline assignment: CDR1 KGHSH and CDR2 LQKENI. Trimming took off 3 bases at V and 0 bases at J, with 12 bases between the two ends. The length of the CDR3 is 16 residues. The CDR3 DNA follows: TGTGCCAGCTCACCCCCGGGCAGCCTCTCCTACAATGAGCAGTTCTTC. Translating it yields CASSPPGSLSYNEQFF.

The genes are TRBV2 and TRBJ1-2; D perhaps matches TRBD1 (6 bases). Germline V CDR1 and CDR2: SNHLY, FYNNEI. Trimming removed 5 bases at V and 6 bases at J, with 19 bases between. The CDR3 length is 15 residues. Here the CDR3 DNA reads TGTGCCAGCAGTCTACAGGGTTTTATGGTGGATGGCTACACCTTC. It encodes CASSLQGFMVDGYTF.

The chain carries TRBV5-1 and TRBJ1-1, with 7 bases lining up with TRBD1. CDR1 and CDR2 (germline): SGHRS, YFSETQ. The CDR3 spans 14 residues. Trimming at V came to 5 bases and at J to 7 bases, leaving 11 bases not matched to a gene. CDR3 amino acids: CASSRDSQEREAFF. Here the CDR3 DNA reads TGCGCCAGCAGTCGGGACAGCCAGGAGCGTGAAGCTTTCTTT.

This rearrangement joins TRBV6-6 to TRBJ1-1; tentatively, D is TRBD1 (6 bases). The CDR3 spans 15 residues. V was trimmed by 10 bases and J by 0 bases, leaving 18 bases between them. The germline gives CDR1 MNHNY, CDR2 SVGAGI (reference sequence). CDR3 residues: CAIRGGPGMNTEAFF. The CDR3 DNA sequence: TGTGCCATCCGCGGGGGGCCGGGGATGAACACTGAAGCTTTCTTT.

The chain couples TRBV5-1 to TRBJ2-5; D call uncertain. The V gene lost 0 bases and the J gene lost 3 bases, with 6 bases spanning the gap. Germline CDR1 and CDR2: SGHRS and YFSETQ. CDR3 length: 13 amino acids. CDR3 protein: CASSLEREETQYF. The CDR3 region has the DNA TGCGCCAGCAGCTTGGAAAGGGAAGAGACCCAGTACTTC. The variable domain in full, with the rest retrieved from reference TRBV5-1 and TRBJ2-5, is KAGVTQTPRYLIKTRGQQVTLSCSPISGHRSVSWYQQTPGQGLQFLFEYFSETQRNKGNFPGRFSGRQFSNSRSEMNVSTLELGDSALYLCASSLEREETQYFGPGTRLLVL.

This chain connects TRBV28 to TRBJ1-1; TRBD1 matches at 7 bases. V shed 6 bases and J 4 bases; nucleotides not matched to a gene: 5. The CDR3 runs to 13 residues. Germline V CDR1 and CDR2: MDHEN, SYDVKM. CDR3 sequence reads: CASRPTGSTEAFF. CDR3 coding DNA: TGTGCCAGCAGACCGACAGGGTCCACTGAAGCTTTCTTT. Full variable domain (missing parts from reference TRBV28 and TRBJ1-1): DVKVTQSSRYLVKRTGEKVFLECVQDMDHENMFWYRQDPGLGLRLIYFSYDVKMKEKGDIPEGYSVSREKKERFSLILESASTNQTSMYLCASRPTGSTEAFFGQGTRLTVV.